This TCR beta chain was sequenced during a study of cytomegalovirus exposure and HLA in healthy donors (TCRdb year 2017). With respect to the entire study: An earlier analysis of 587 of the donors reported 276 Gb of sequence data and about 120 million unique TCR beta sequences obtained from 180 million or so T cells. About 280 gigabases of sequencing data and approximately 91 million unique TCR sequences made up an early release that covered around 640 HLA-typed donors. Of the roughly 420 genotyped donors, approximately 81% were placed in the genetic ancestry cluster associated with self-reported Caucasian donors. The aim of the study was to test whether cataloging public T cell receptors could identify signatures of past pathogen exposure. The T cell repertoires of about 700 subjects were profiled by immunosequencing and related to cytomegalovirus serostatus. Besides the first cohort of some 670 subjects, a separate validation cohort made up of roughly 120 different subjects was used. To predict cytomegalovirus infection status, the study brought together high-throughput TCR immunosequencing, statistical association of individual TCRs with disease status, and machine learning. A later analysis re-examined previously published TCR beta repertoires from just over 650 donors and added high-resolution HLA genotyping to investigate patterns of TCR occurrence. In the later analysis, no new phenotypic data were used to find candidate immune exposures; instead, reliance was placed on TCR beta sequences and their occurrence across donors. To decide whether each TCR beta V gene segment behaved as functional or pseudogenic, an earlier analysis of some 580 of the donors relied on high-throughput TCR beta sequencing. Alongside the repertoire data, information on donor age, sex, ethnicity and CMV serostatus was compiled. A later genetic analysis took genome-wide SNP genotypes for about three fifths of the roughly 700 donors and used that subset as a discovery cohort. All discovery cohort repertoires had been generated using a single sequencing platform. Both class I and class II loci were covered by HLA typing, at four-digit resolution. The number of donors typed differed by locus, with about 629-630 for A, B, C, DRB1 and DQB1, roughly 550 for DQA1, 600 to 610 for DPA1, and some 440 for DPB1. Four or five DR-DQ haplotypes were treated as single units for association and clustering because of strong linkage in the cohort. Among roughly 400 genotyped donors of the cohort, an average of 235,054 unique TCR beta nucleotide sequences were sequenced per donor, roughly 18% of them non-productive. Summary of the overall study and its limitations: Some IMGT-functional V segments, including TRBV6-2 and TRBV6-3, could not be told apart with the 87-base-pair reads, so those segments were excluded. An association between a missense DCLRE1C variant and V-gene and J-gene trimming of TCR beta chains was found in a later genetic analysis and replicated in an independent cohort. The authors suggested that the approach could potentially be generalized to other disease states and immunological phenotypes. The earlier analysis of almost 600 of the donors excluded about 16 rarely observed V segments, including chromosome 9 orphons, because counts were too low. The presence/absence analyses assumed that sequencing depth was roughly uniform across donors, and that assumption may not be true. In an earlier analysis of about 540 of the donors, most TCR beta V segments were observed in productive rearrangements about 90% or about 30% of the time, broadly matching IMGT annotations. In a later analysis, HLA-associated TCR beta chains were found to be more clonally expanded and to have lower generation probabilities than equally common non-associated chains. Specific HLA alleles were associated with over 15,000 TCR beta sequences at a false discovery rate of 0.05 in a later analysis. A later analysis found that most CMV-associated TCR beta chains appeared HLA-restricted, with HLA associations seemingly driven largely by CMV exposure. In vitro tests confirmed that a few of the cytomegalovirus-associated TCR beta chains recognize cytomegalovirus antigens. Compared with the roughly 600-donor mean, donors in an Asian-associated ancestry cluster had fewer N-insertions in productive TCRs, according to a later genetic analysis. A later analysis found that TCR association rates varied across HLA loci, with DRB1 alleles showing the most associated TCRs and HLA-C alleles the fewest. A cluster of highly shared sequence variants was judged likely to be a technical artifact of the sequencing pipeline. Linkage disequilibrium might explain the correlated functional status among segregating V segments, but an unknown experimental factor could not be excluded. Only TCR beta chains were sequenced in this cohort, and the absence of alpha or paired-chain data limited detectable features. The classifier was reported to diagnose cytomegalovirus status with high specificity and sensitivity in both the original and validation cohorts. A further reported finding was that TCR beta sequences accurately predicted the HLA-A and HLA-B alleles for most subjects in the first cohort. Several of the top co-occurrence clusters appeared to be linked to parvovirus B19, influenza, CMV and Epstein-Barr virus, according to a later analysis. A total of 150 to 200 TCR beta chains were listed by the study as associated with cytomegalovirus. HLA typing was unavailable for some donors at each locus, so association tests used only the typed subset. Assigning TCR associations to individual alleles was difficult when HLA alleles, especially DR and DQ, strongly co-occurred. Immune exposure information for the cohort was limited to CMV serostatus. Across donors, most TCR sequences were observed very rarely, whereas some public TCRs were present in many individuals.

The cohort consisted of 650 to 850 healthy bone marrow donors. All cohort members were sampled while nominally healthy, although unrecorded immune exposures were likely present. The donor tested CMV seronegative, placing the donor among the roughly 340 seronegative members of the cohort. A peripheral blood sample was collected from each donor, and TCR beta sequencing was performed on peripheral blood mononuclear cells. The Qiagen DNeasy Blood Extraction Kit was used to extract genomic DNA from the blood cell samples. In regard to this clone: Its antigen target is currently unknown.

The library was produced with the immunoSEQ multiplex PCR assay. For the multiplex PCR, a mixture combining 60 forward primers for TCR Vbeta segments and 13 reverse primers for TCR Jbeta segments was used. A multiplex PCR assay on genomic DNA amplified the CDR3 region of rearranged TCR beta genes. On the Illumina HiSeq System, the amplified TCR beta libraries were sequenced as 87-base-pair reads. In the paper's pipeline: In a later analysis, tens of millions of unique TCR beta chains were counted across the approximately 640 repertoires, and roughly 9.9 million of these chains were shared by at least two donors. To remove PCR and sequencing errors, raw reads were error-corrected and collapsed into unique sequences using a nearest-neighbor algorithm that merged closely related sequences. Alignment of CDR3 sequences to IMGT reference sequences was used to assign V, D and J gene segments. Each retained sequence needed at least a six-nucleotide match to both a V gene segment and a J gene segment. A rearrangement was called productive if the CDR3 had no stop codons and remained in frame with V and J, and every other rearrangement was called non-productive. Following IMGT convention, CDR3 was defined as the stretch from the second conserved V-encoded cysteine up to the conserved J-encoded phenylalanine. The earlier analysis of about 560 of the donors excluded any sequence lacking an unambiguous match to a single V gene segment. An earlier analysis of fewer than 650 of the donors classified V segments as functional when productive rearrangements were above 56.7% and as segregating when the standard deviation between donors was above 5%. To diagnose cytomegalovirus status from the catalog of TCR beta chain sequences, a statistical classification framework was built. V and J gene assignment, in a later analysis, came from comparing TCR nucleotide sequences with IMGT/GENE-DB human TR gene sequences. In a later analysis, CDR3 sequences and most-parsimonious VDJ recombination scenarios were assigned using the TCRdist pipeline. In a later analysis, every TCR beta chain was defined by the combination of its CDR3 amino acid sequence and its V-gene family, and reads without a unique V-gene family were dropped. To address suspected cross-contamination and a sequencing artifact, a later analysis removed some 620 highly shared, low-generation-probability nucleotide sequences. In a later analysis, a clonal expansion index for each public chain was calculated from normalized within-repertoire ranks of inferred template counts. In a later analysis, generation probabilities were computed using a VDJ recombination model fitted to out-of-frame rearrangements, and the results were checked against IGoR. A later analysis scored TCR-TCR, TCR-HLA and TCR-CMV co-occurrence with hypergeometric tests, applying a repertoire-size bias correction to TCR pairs. False discovery rates were estimated in a later analysis by permuting HLA or CMV assignments 20 times. In a later analysis, co-occurring TCRs were grouped using DBSCAN, and TCRdist sequence similarity was added for clustering within HLA-allele-positive subsets. For co-occurrence clustering, repertoires with fewer than 30,000 or more than 120,000 public chains were excluded, along with roughly 5 repertoires with anomalous nucleotide sharing. Held by TCRdb, this immuneACCESS table contains in-frame sequences only and omits some clones. Under half of the omission traces to an unresolved V gene where checked; the cause of the rest is unknown. V, J and clone size are taken as reported in that table, and D and trimming were inferred from the DNA itself. The table held for this sample gives roughly 80,000 clones. The top ten constitute 0.58% of the sample.

CDR1 and CDR2, per the germline V gene (reference sequence), are SEHNR and FQNEAQ. The CDR3 starts with the cysteine, ends with the phenylalanine, and has 15 residues. Here the CDR3 DNA is all that survives: 45 bases in frame from base 1. Trimming costs V 0 bases and J 1 base, and their ends lie 9 bases apart. This TCR was sampled from a man aged 45 to 65 in good health and CMV-seronegative. The sample consisted of PBMCs. The receptor chain draws on TRBV7-9 and TRBJ1-2, with no D gene named confidently. The DNA sequence is TGTGCCAGCAGCTTAGCTTCTCCCTTTAACTATGGCTACACCTTC. Its protein reads: CASSLASPFNYGYTF.